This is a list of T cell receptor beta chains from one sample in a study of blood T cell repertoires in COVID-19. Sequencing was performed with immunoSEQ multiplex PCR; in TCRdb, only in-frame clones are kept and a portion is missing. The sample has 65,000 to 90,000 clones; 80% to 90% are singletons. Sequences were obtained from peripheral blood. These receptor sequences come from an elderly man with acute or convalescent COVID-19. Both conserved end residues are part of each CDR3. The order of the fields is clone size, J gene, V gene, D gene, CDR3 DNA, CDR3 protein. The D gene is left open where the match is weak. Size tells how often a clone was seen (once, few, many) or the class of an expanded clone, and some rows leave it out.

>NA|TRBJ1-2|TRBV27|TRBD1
TGTGCCAGCACTTCGGCAGGGGGCGCGGACTATGGCTACACCTTC
CASTSAGGADYGYTF
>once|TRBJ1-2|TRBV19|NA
TGTGCCACCTTACAGGGTAGGGATGGCTACACCTTC
CATLQGRDGYTF
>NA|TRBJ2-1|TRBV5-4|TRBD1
TGTGCCAGCAGCTTGGATCTAGGGACAGAATACAATGAGCAGTTCTTC
CASSLDLGTEYNEQFF
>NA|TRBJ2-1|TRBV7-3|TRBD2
TGTGCCAGCAGCGCGTTAGCGGGGGCCACATACAATGAGCAGTTCTTC
CASSALAGATYNEQFF
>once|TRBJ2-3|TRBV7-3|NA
TGTGCCAGCAGCCAAGGGGCAGGGGATACGCAGTATTTT
CASSQGAGDTQYF
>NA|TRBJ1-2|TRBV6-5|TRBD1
TGTGCCAGCAGTTACTCGCTAGGGGGCAGTGATGGCTACACCTTC
CASSYSLGGSDGYTF
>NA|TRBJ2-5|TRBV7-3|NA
TGTGCCAGCAGCCCATACGCCGGCCCAGCGGGGACCCAGTACTTC
CASSPYAGPAGTQYF
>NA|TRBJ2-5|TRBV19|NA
TGTGCCAGTAGTGTGACTAGGTTTGAGACCCAGTACTTC
CASSVTRFETQYF
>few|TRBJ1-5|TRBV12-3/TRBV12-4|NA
TGTGCCAGCAGTTTAATGCGGAATCAGCCCCAGCATTTT
CASSLMRNQPQHF
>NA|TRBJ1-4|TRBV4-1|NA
TGCGCCAGCAGCCAAGAAGCTTCGCGGCGGGCTAATGAAAAACTGTTTTTT
CASSQEASRRANEKLFF
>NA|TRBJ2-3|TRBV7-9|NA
TGTGCCAGCGAAGCGATGACAGATACGCAGTATTTT
CASEAMTDTQYF
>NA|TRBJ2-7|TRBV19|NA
TGTGCCAGTACCGACCGGTCCCGGGACGAGCAGTACTTC
CASTDRSRDEQYF
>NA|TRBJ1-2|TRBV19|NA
TGTGCCAGTAGTATAGCACCCAGTAACTATGGCTACACCTTC
CASSIAPSNYGYTF
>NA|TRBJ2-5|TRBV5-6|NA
TGTGCCAGCAACGGACAGAGAGGAGAGACCCAGTACTTC
CASNGQRGETQYF
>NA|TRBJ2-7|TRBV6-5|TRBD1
TGTGCCAGCAGTCACCCGGGACAGGGTAGGGACGAGCAGTACTTC
CASSHPGQGRDEQYF
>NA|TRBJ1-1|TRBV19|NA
TGTGCCAGTAGTATAGAACCGGGATACACTGAAGCTTTCTTT
CASSIEPGYTEAFF
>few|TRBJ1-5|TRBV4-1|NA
TGCGCCAGCAGCCAAGAGGAGATAAATCAGCCCCAGCATTTT
CASSQEEINQPQHF
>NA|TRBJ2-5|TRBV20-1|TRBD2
TGCAGTGCTAGTTCCAGCGGGGAAGAGACCCAGTACTTC
CSASSSGEETQYF
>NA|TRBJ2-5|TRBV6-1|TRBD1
TGTGCCAGCAGTGAACAGGGGGCGAGGGGGGAGACCCAGTACTTC
CASSEQGARGETQYF
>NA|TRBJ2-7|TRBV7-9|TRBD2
TGTGCCAGCAGCTTAGCACTAGCGGTACACGAGCAGTACTTC
CASSLALAVHEQYF
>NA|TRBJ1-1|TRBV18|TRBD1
TGTGCCAGCTCGCTTGGACAGGGCGAAAACACTGAAGCTTTCTTT
CASSLGQGENTEAFF
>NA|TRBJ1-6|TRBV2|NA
TGTGCCAGCACTGACCCTCAGGGTTCACCCCTCCACTTT
CASTDPQGSPLHF
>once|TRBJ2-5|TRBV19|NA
TGTGCCAGTAGTATGAGGATCCCAGAGACCCAGTACTTC
CASSMRIPETQYF
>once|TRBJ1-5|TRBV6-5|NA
TGTGCCAGCAGTAAGGACAGTTATAGCAATCAGCCCCAGCATTTT
CASSKDSYSNQPQHF
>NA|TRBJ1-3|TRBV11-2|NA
TGTGCCAGCAGTCAACAGCTTCTCTCTGGAAACACCATATATTTT
CASSQQLLSGNTIYF
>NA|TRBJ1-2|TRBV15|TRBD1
TGTGCCACCAGCAGCGGGACAGGAGTCTATGGCTACACCTTC
CATSSGTGVYGYTF
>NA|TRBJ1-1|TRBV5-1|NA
TGCGCCAGCAGCTTGGGAGTACCCGGGTTCCTTGGAGCTTTCTTT
CASSLGVPGFLGAFF
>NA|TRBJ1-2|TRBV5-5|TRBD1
TGTGCCAGCAGTTTCGGGCAGGACAGGTCGGCTATGGGCTACACCTTC
CASSFGQDRSAMGYTF
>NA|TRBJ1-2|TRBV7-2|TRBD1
TGTGCCAGCAGCTTGCGGGGGGACAGTAATTATGGCTACACCTTC
CASSLRGDSNYGYTF
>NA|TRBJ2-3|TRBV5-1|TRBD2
TGCGCCAGTGGACTAGCGGGAGCCACAGATACGCAGTATTTT
CASGLAGATDTQYF
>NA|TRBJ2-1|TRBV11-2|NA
TGTGCCAGCAGCTTAAGCGGTCACTCCTACAATGAGCAGTTCTTC
CASSLSGHSYNEQFF
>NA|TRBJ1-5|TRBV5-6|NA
TGTGCCAGCAGCGTAACAGGAAAAAGCAATCAGCCCCAGCATTTT
CASSVTGKSNQPQHF